This T cell receptor (beta chain) is from a study of regulatory T cells in long-lasting Graves disease (dated by TCRdb to 2020 to 2022). Turning to the overall study: Patients with newly diagnosed Graves' disease had been on antithyroid drugs for under 3 months. The study was conducted in China and was registered as a clinical trial. Peripheral blood TCR sequencing and RNA sequencing compared persistent Graves' disease patients with newly diagnosed Graves' disease patients. A total of about 35 samples underwent TCR sequencing, from about 13 patients with persistent Graves' disease and 20 patients with newly diagnosed Graves' disease. Overall study outcomes, separate from this receptor: Persistent patients shared more public clonotypes among themselves (2,741) than newly diagnosed patients did (more than 850). Because the primary lesion, thyroid tissue, could not be accessed, the study looked at peripheral blood alone. Persistent Graves' disease patients showed lower TCR Shannon entropy and fewer highly expanded clones than newly diagnosed patients, suggesting clonal expansion. The authors acknowledged the small sample size as a limitation that may reduce accuracy. TRBV28, TRBJ1-2 and TRBJ2-5 were preferentially used in persistent disease, while TRBV20-1 and TRBJ2-1 were favored in newly diagnosed disease. Only the TCR beta chain was sequenced and analyzed.

This sample's time point label indicates: newly diagnosed GD, antithyroid drugs for less than 3 months. RNA was extracted from PBMCs in TRIzol for both TCR sequencing and RNA sequencing. The diagnosis of Graves' disease followed American Thyroid Association guidelines. Patients for the study were recruited at an endocrinology department in Xi'an, China. From each patient, 7.5 to 9.5 milliliters of peripheral blood was collected into an EDTA anticoagulant tube. Ficoll Paque Plus density gradient separation was used to isolate PBMCs, and no further T cell sorting was done. An Agilent 2100 Bioanalyzer and agarose gel were used to check RNA quality, and a NanoDrop 2000 was used to measure RNA concentration. The germline V gene gives CDR1 as KGHDR and CDR2 as SFDVKD. V sheds 3 bases and J sheds 7 bases, leaving 11 bases between their ends. Inclusive of the bounding cysteine and phenylalanine, the CDR3 is 13 residues long. Only the CDR3 part of the read is kept: 39 bases, read in frame from the first base.

The library was made by multiplex PCR. The instrument was an Illumina HiSeq 4000. iRepertoire HTBI primers and Arm-PCR amplification of CDR3 regions were used to construct TCR beta libraries. Before sequencing, the PCR products underwent gel purification. Per the original workflow: A total of roughly 58 TRBV and 14 TRBJ segments were identified across samples and were used for gene usage analysis of CDR3 amino acid clonotypes. COPE and FqMerger were used to merge the filtered high-quality paired reads into contigs. BLAST was used to align contigs to the IMGT TRBV, TRBD and TRBJ reference genes, and CDR3 was defined following IMGT. Any clonotype with a frequency above 0.1% was classified as a highly expanded clone. Repertoire diversity was measured by Shannon entropy, and V-J evenness by the Gini coefficient. Public clonotypes were defined as clonotypes shared by more than one individual. TCRdb reworked the public reads: Q25 trimming with fastp, MiXCR clone assembly, productive beta chains retained. When rows share a CDR3 protein, they turn into one entry using the most common DNA and genes. Clone size and V and J calls follow TCRdb, not the original study. The sample table contains about 400,000 distinct CDR3 sequences; only one count was recorded for approximately 16% of them. Of the sample, about 8.3% is held by the ten largest clones.

About this clonotype: What this receptor recognizes is not known. No base-level quality is on record; no much larger clone is a single base apart.

These sequences were also reported in another study, on T cells in Graves' hyperthyroidism and ophthalmopathy. The second study's authors report: Graves' hyperthyroidism was defined as stable when no progression to ophthalmopathy occurred over 18 months of follow-up. The hyperthyroidism patients were between 18 and 65 years old and newly diagnosed, with a disease duration of less than 2 months. Patients with uncontrolled infections, other autoimmune diseases, pregnancy or lactation were excluded. Diagnoses relied on clinical symptoms, serum thyroxine and TRAb, thyroid ultrasound and orbital computed tomography. A first-round RT-PCR of the TCR CDR3 used the HTBI primer set with the Qiagen OneStep RT-PCR kit. Most expanded thyroid clonotypes (frequency above 0.001) were also found in blood, which suggests that blood repertoires may mirror thyroid immune responses. A model built on a 13 V-J signature distinguished ophthalmopathy from stable hyperthyroidism, reaching 87.88% sensitivity and about 81% specificity in cross-validation and 80%/75% in testing. In validation, the model predicted progression to ophthalmopathy a median of about 6.8 months before onset, with about 71% sensitivity and almost 75% specificity. TCR V-J signatures able to tell the groups apart were searched for in a discovery cohort of around 95 patients, of whom 40 to 45 had Graves' ophthalmopathy and about 60 had stable Graves' hyperthyroidism. Whether ophthalmopathy could be predicted prospectively was tested in an independent validation cohort made up of about 18 hyperthyroidism patients plus 17 patients who later progressed to ophthalmopathy. The roughly 91 discovery patients were randomly split 7:3 into training and test sets. The study also compared thyroid tissue and blood T-cell repertoires from roughly six Graves' hyperthyroidism patients. Following sampling, methimazole starting at 30 mg daily was given to hyperthyroidism patients, and high-dose intravenous methylprednisolone was given to ophthalmopathy patients. Libraries were constructed in a second round of multiplex PCR, after which size selection and purification were carried out. The libraries were sequenced on an Illumina HiSeq2000 using paired-end 100 bp reads. SOAPnuke was used to process the raw data, throwing out any read that contained adapters or uncalled bases, had a mean Phred below 15, or lacked an exact constant-primer or identifier match. High-quality paired reads were merged using COPE v1.2.5, and each unique nucleotide sequence was defined as a clonotype. Clonotypes were aligned to IMGT TRBV, TRBD and TRBJ reference segments using MiTCR v1.1. Only V-J combinations with frequency above 0.0001, covering 98% to 99.2% of repertoires, were analysed. The TCS score was defined as the ratio of F50 (clonal expansion) to E x V (chaos), calculated using BLOSUM62-based TCRdist between CDR3 peptides within each V-J. Welch's t-statistics and random forest reduced around 550 V-J features to 13, which were used in a naive Bayes classifier (R e1071). Sample size was not statistically predetermined, and investigators were not blinded to group allocation. TCR Vbeta CDR3 sequencing of 135 peripheral blood samples (approximately 44 ophthalmopathy, roughly 72 hyperthyroidism and about 17 progressor patients) is reported in the paper.

The rearranged segments are TRBV24-1 and TRBJ1-2, with a weak D call of TRBD1 (6 bases match). The source material was peripheral blood mononuclear cells (PBMCs), sampled at new diagnosis, from a patient treated with antithyroid drugs. The sequence was obtained from a woman in her thirties or forties with Graves disease. Donor details come from another sample of the same person, matched by shared clones. The DNA reads as follows: TGTGCCACCAGTGATGGGGGCCGGACTGGCTACACCTTC. This yields the protein CATSDGGRTGYTF.